The text below deals with one T cell receptor beta chain. The data stem from a study of cytomegalovirus exposure and HLA in healthy donors. This CDR3 region has 15 residues. Germline loops: CDR1 LNHDA, CDR2 SQIVND (reference sequence). V lost 5 bases and J lost 12; bases outside the gene matches: 12. Measured with immunoSEQ multiplex PCR; TCRdb has only the in-frame clones, and not every one. This sample carries 120,000 or so clones, nearly 90% of them seen once, and the ten largest clones take approximately 1.1%. This chain uses TRBV19 with TRBJ1-6; 8 nucleotides agree with TRBD1. This clonotype originated in a woman aged 18-29 years in good health and CMV-seronegative. Input material: PBMCs. The CDR3 here is CASSSDRVDGKPLHF. The CDR3 DNA reads TGTGCCAGTAGTTCGGACAGGGTCGACGGTAAACCCCTCCACTTT.